This TCR beta chain originates from a study of patients and donors after allogeneic stem cell transplantation. One entry per CDR3 protein results from TCRdb running MiXCR on the RT-PCR reads. The data show approximately 1,500 distinct CDR3 sequences, 25% to 30% seen once. The V end lost 3 bases, the J end lost 14 bases, and 11 bases lay between the germline ends. Germline V gene data show CDR1 as MNHEY and CDR2 as SVGAGI. The CDR3 is 12 amino acids. This clonotype has just a few counts. The source is a human donor who was either an allogeneic HSCT recipient or a stem cell or donor lymphocyte infusion donor (not recorded which). It is not recorded whose cells these are; they may come from a transplant donor. The chain couples TRBV6-5 to TRBJ1-6; the D gene is possibly TRBD1 (5 bases). The sequenced sample consisted of blood, either unsorted or a sorted T cell fraction (not recorded which). DNA of the CDR3: TGTGCCAGCAGTTATTCGGGGGGAACCCTCCACTTT. Translated: CASSYSGGTLHF.